This T cell receptor (beta chain) originates from a study of early T cells in non-severe SARS-CoV-2 infection. MiXCR, applied by TCRdb to the 5' RACE reads, yields one record per CDR3 protein. The sample consists of tens of thousands of distinct CDR3 sequences, roughly 13% of them appearing once. This CDR3 contains 10 residues. With 9 bases removed from V and 4 bases from J, the gap between germline ends came to 7 bases. CDR1 is MNHEY, CDR2 SVGEGT, per germline. The chain links TRBV6-2 or TRBV6-3 to TRBJ2-7, with D possibly matching TRBD1 (5 bases). The sequenced sample was whole blood. This TCR was sampled from an adult who was a healthcare worker with PCR-confirmed SARS-CoV-2 infection or an uninfected control (not recorded which). CDR3 in DNA: TGTGCCAGGCAGGGATACGAGCAGTACTTC. Protein sequence: CARQGYEQYF.